Shown below are 7 T cell receptor beta chains from a single sample sequenced in a study of T cell responses to AZD1222 COVID-19 vaccine. Libraries were prepared by immunoSEQ multiplex PCR; TCRdb keeps only in-frame clonotypes and omits some of them. The sample contains about 160,000 clones, more than 85% of which appear only once. The sample consisted of peripheral blood, taken on day 0 of AZD1222 vaccination. Receptors were obtained from an adult in good health.

The V and J genes are TRBV10-1 and TRBJ2-1; 11 bases match TRBD2. This CDR3 spans 15 amino acids. Germline loops: CDR1 WNHNN, CDR2 SYGVQD (reference sequence). The V segment lost 4 bases and the J segment 3 bases; nucleotides outside the gene matches: 2. The DNA for the CDR3 is TGCGCCAGCAGTGTAGGGACTAGCGGCTACAATGAGCAGTTCTTC. As protein: CASSVGTSGYNEQFF.

V gene TRBV6-5 combines with J gene TRBJ2-2, with 9 bases identical to TRBD1. Germline values: CDR1 MNHEY, CDR2 SVGAGI. The CDR3 sequence is 14 residues long. The ends lost 5 bases at V and 6 bases at J; junction bases unmatched: 4. The CDR3 region has the DNA TGTGCCAGCAGTACAAACAGGGGGCCCGGGGAGCTGTTTTTT. As protein: CASSTNRGPGELFF.

The J gene is TRBJ1-3, the V gene TRBV28; 7 nucleotides align to TRBD1. The V segment lost 8 bases and the J segment 2 bases; nucleotides outside the gene matches: 6. Per the germline V gene, CDR1 is MDHEN and CDR2 is SYDVKM. The CDR3 consists of 14 residues. The CDR3 is CASGGGLAGNTIYF. Written as DNA, the CDR3 is TGTGCCAGCGGAGGGGGCTTAGCTGGAAACACCATATATTTT.

The genes are TRBV24-1 and TRBJ2-7; TRBD2 matches 8 bases. The germline gives CDR1 KGHDR, CDR2 SFDVKD. CDR3 length: 13 amino acids. The V segment lost 6 bases and the J segment 2 bases; nucleotides outside the gene matches: 2. In nucleotides, the CDR3 is TGTGCCACCAGTAGCGGGGGACCCTACGAGCAGTACTTC. Protein product: CATSSGGPYEQYF.

The chain combines TRBV24-1 with TRBJ1-5; possible D gene TRBD1, 6 bases. The germline CDR1 and CDR2 sequences are KGHDR and SFDVKD. The CDR3 is 15 amino acids. The ends were cut back, 2 bases at V and 7 bases at J, with 14 bases in the middle. This CDR3 reads CATSDWDTPGQPQHF. The CDR3 DNA sequence: TGTGCCACCAGTGATTGGGACACGCCGGGGCAGCCCCAGCATTTT.

The V and J genes are TRBV19 and TRBJ2-2, with 7 nucleotides matching TRBD1. Germline V CDR1 and CDR2: LNHDA, SQIVND (reference sequence). The CDR3 runs 17 residues. J lost 2 bases, V lost 5 bases, and 11 bases had no gene match. This chain's CDR3 is CASSGRPGQPNTGELFF. The CDR3 DNA reads as TGTGCCAGTAGTGGAAGACCGGGACAGCCAAACACCGGGGAGCTGTTTTTT. The full variable domain, its missing parts supplied by reference TRBV19 and TRBJ2-2, is DGGITQSPKYLFRKEGQNVTLSCEQNLNHDAMYWYRQDPGQGLRLIYYSQIVNDFQKGDIAEGYSVSREKKESFPLTVTSAQKNPTAFYLCASSGRPGQPNTGELFFGEGSRLTVL.

This clone was seen once. The chain is built from TRBV7-2 and TRBJ1-1, with 9 bases matching TRBD1. V shed 1 base and J 7 bases; nucleotides not matched to a gene: 10. Germline CDR1 and CDR2: SGHTA and FQGNSA. This CDR3 region has 16 residues. CDR3 coding DNA: TGTGCCAGCAGCTTAGGGGTATATACGGGACAGGGTGAAGCTTTCTTT. Amino acids: CASSLGVYTGQGEAFF. The full variable domain, completed using reference TRBV7-2 and TRBJ1-1, is GAGVSQSPSNKVTEKGKDVELRCDPISGHTALYWYRQSLGQGLEFLIYFQGNSAPDKSGLPSDRFSAERTGGSVSTLTIQRTQQEDSAVYLCASSLGVYTGQGEAFFGQGTRLTVV.